A selection of T cell receptor beta chains follows, all from one sample in a study of PD-1 blockade in mismatch repair-deficient tumors. This table comes from immunoSEQ multiplex PCR, and its TCRdb copy is limited to in-frame clones, with some not included. The sample lists tens of thousands of clones; 70% to 90% were seen once. The input for sequencing was peripheral blood, taken 44 weeks after starting pembrolizumab. These receptors were collected from an adult with mismatch repair-deficient cancer. CDR3s include the opening cysteine and the closing phenylalanine or tryptophan. The order of the fields is CDR3 length, D gene, J gene, V gene, clone size, CDR3 DNA, CDR3 protein. D genes are given only for firm matches. Not every row has a clone size; where given, it reads once, few, many or a size class.

len: 12
d_gene: .
j_gene: TRBJ2-2
v_gene: TRBV19
abundance: few
CDR3nt: TGTGCCAGTAGTCTTAATCCCGGGGAGCTGTTTTTT
CDR3aa: CASSLNPGELFF

len: 12
d_gene: .
j_gene: TRBJ2-7
v_gene: TRBV19
abundance: few
CDR3nt: TGTGCCAGTAGTCTCCTGGTGGGCGAGCAGTACTTC
CDR3aa: CASSLLVGEQYF

len: 12
d_gene: .
j_gene: TRBJ1-1
v_gene: TRBV7-9
abundance: .
CDR3nt: TGTGCCAGCAGCAAAGGGACAACTGAAGCTTTCTTT
CDR3aa: CASSKGTTEAFF

len: 17
d_gene: TRBD2
j_gene: TRBJ2-3
v_gene: TRBV4-2
abundance: .
CDR3nt: TGTGCCAGCAGCCAAGACCCCCTAGCGGGAGGAGGAGATACGCAGTATTTT
CDR3aa: CASSQDPLAGGGDTQYF

len: 13
d_gene: .
j_gene: TRBJ2-7
v_gene: TRBV18
abundance: .
CDR3nt: TGTGCCAGCTCACCAGGCAGTGACTACGAGCAGTACTTC
CDR3aa: CASSPGSDYEQYF

len: 15
d_gene: .
j_gene: TRBJ1-1
v_gene: TRBV18
abundance: .
CDR3nt: TGTGCCAGCTCACCACCGAAAACACTGAACACTGAAGCTTTCTTT
CDR3aa: CASSPPKTLNTEAFF

len: 13
d_gene: .
j_gene: TRBJ2-3
v_gene: TRBV7-3
abundance: .
CDR3nt: TGTGCCAGCAGCCGCTCAAACAGGGAGGCGCAGTATTTT
CDR3aa: CASSRSNREAQYF

len: 14
d_gene: .
j_gene: TRBJ2-2
v_gene: TRBV19
abundance: .
CDR3nt: TGTGCCAGTAGTGGTAGCGGGAACACCGGGGAGCTGTTTTTT
CDR3aa: CASSGSGNTGELFF

len: 18
d_gene: TRBD1
j_gene: TRBJ1-1
v_gene: TRBV5-4
abundance: .
CDR3nt: TGTGCCAGCAGCTGGACGACAGGGAGTGGCTGGGGGAACACTGAAGCTTTCTTT
CDR3aa: CASSWTTGSGWGNTEAFF

len: 13
d_gene: .
j_gene: TRBJ2-3
v_gene: TRBV6-8
abundance: few
CDR3nt: TGTGCCAGCAGTTCTAAGGTTTTGGATACGCAGTATTTT
CDR3aa: CASSSKVLDTQYF

len: 12
d_gene: .
j_gene: TRBJ1-2
v_gene: TRBV6-5
abundance: .
CDR3nt: TGTGCCAGCAGTCCTCAGGTCGGTGGCTACACCTTC
CDR3aa: CASSPQVGGYTF

len: 15
d_gene: .
j_gene: TRBJ2-1
v_gene: TRBV5-1
abundance: .
CDR3nt: TGCGCCAGCAGTTTAGGTGGGGAAGGGTACAATGAGCAGTTCTTC
CDR3aa: CASSLGGEGYNEQFF

len: 14
d_gene: .
j_gene: TRBJ2-2
v_gene: TRBV27
abundance: .
CDR3nt: TGTGCCAGCAGTGCCCGACCGAACACCGGGGAGCTGTTTTTT
CDR3aa: CASSARPNTGELFF

len: 16
d_gene: TRBD2
j_gene: TRBJ2-2
v_gene: TRBV7-8
abundance: once
CDR3nt: TGTGCCAGCAGCTTAACGACTAGCGGGAACACCGGGGAGCTGTTTTTT
CDR3aa: CASSLTTSGNTGELFF

len: 15
d_gene: TRBD2
j_gene: TRBJ2-2
v_gene: TRBV2
abundance: .
CDR3nt: TGTGCCAGCAGTGACCTAGCGGGAGCCGCCGGGGAGCTGTTTTTT
CDR3aa: CASSDLAGAAGELFF

len: 15
d_gene: TRBD2
j_gene: TRBJ2-1
v_gene: TRBV6-5
abundance: .
CDR3nt: TGTGCCAGCAGAAGTACTAGCGGGAGAGCGAATGAGCAGTTCTTC
CDR3aa: CASRSTSGRANEQFF